This record covers a single T cell receptor beta chain. The sample holds one count of this clone. No antigen is known for it. Qualities for individual bases were not recorded, and no much larger clone is one base off. This sample is drawn from a study of blood T cell repertoires in COVID-19 (TCRdb year 2020). About the investigation overall: Collaborator samples came from the United States, Italy and Spain and covered acute and convalescent phases of COVID-19. Sample metadata almost always included a de-identified subject ID, COVID-19 status, age in years and sex. The samples were drawn from the first 160 participants of the ongoing ImmuneRACE study and from 1,254 subjects provided by 6 global collaborators. The dataset comprised deeply sampled blood TCRbeta repertoires from subjects exposed to, actively infected with, or recovered from COVID-19. Where HLA class I and class II types were available, the types were taken from metadata supplied by the sample provider, not from assay-based typing. The repertoires were released in a freely available public database intended as a resource for research on the immune response to SARS-CoV-2. The prospective study material was composed of cDNA or gDNA derived from T cells, B-cell-depleted T cells, or PBMCs.

TCRbeta CDR3 regions were amplified from genomic DNA by means of the immunoSEQ Assay, a bias-controlled multiplex PCR. Turning to the authors' computational methods: The number of nucleated cells in each sample was estimated by amplification of reference gene primers within the assay. Sequence reads were collapsed and filtered to measure the absolute abundance of every unique TCRbeta CDR3 rearrangement. For each sample, productive Simpson clonality was calculated by taking the square root of Simpson's diversity index across productive rearrangements. Held by TCRdb, this immuneACCESS table contains in-frame sequences only and omits some clones. Under half of the omission traces to an unresolved V gene where checked; the cause of the rest is unknown. V, J and clone size are those of that table, while D and trimming were read from the DNA. This sample has roughly 250,000 clones in its table, and roughly 89% of those were observed once. Jointly, the top ten make up around 0.88% of the sample.

Whole blood was collected in K2EDTA tubes by collaborating institutions according to the institutions' own protocols. For TCRbeta analysis, collaborator samples were shipped as frozen whole blood, as isolated PBMCs, or as DNA extracted from either sample type. Study-wide findings and limitations: The amount of clinical and demographic metadata varied by source and participant and was provided uncurated.

The source material was peripheral blood. The sequence derives from a man aged 30 to 45 with acute or convalescent COVID-19.

The CDR3 region reads CASSFDRSSGNTIYF. The nucleotide sequence reads TGTGCCAGCAGCTTTGACAGAAGCTCTGGAAACACCATATATTTT. Rearrangement joined TRBV5-6 to TRBJ1-3, and possibly TRBD1, on 5 matching bases. From a lookup of the germline V gene, CDR1 and CDR2 are SGHDT and YYEEEE. V loses 2 bases of germline sequence and J loses 0 bases, and the interval between the two ends is 9 bases. From the cysteine up to the phenylalanine, the CDR3 has a length of 15 residues. Only the CDR3 part of the read is kept: 45 bases, read in frame from the first base.